The 28 T cell receptor beta chains below come from one sample, sequenced in a study of T cells in localized non-small cell lung cancer. Generated by immunoSEQ multiplex PCR, the TCRdb table keeps only in-frame clones and is missing some. The table lists about 36,000 clones, 87% of them singletons. Sequencing used peripheral blood, obtained before any cancer treatment. The receptor set was obtained from a woman between 35 and 75 years old with stage I lung adenocarcinoma.

This clone was picked up one time. The chain couples TRBV7-8 to TRBJ2-2; D is unclear. V was trimmed by 0 bases and J by 9 bases, leaving 11 bases between them. The CDR3 covers 14 residues. Germline lookup yields CDR1 SGHVS and CDR2 FQNEAQ. CDR3 DNA: TGTGCCAGCAGCTTAGCTTCCCTCGGACGGGAGCTGTTTTTT. This encodes CASSLASLGRELFF.

V usage is TRBV7-9 and J usage is TRBJ2-5; D is possibly TRBD2 (6 bases). CDR1 and CDR2 (germline): SEHNR, FQNEAQ (reference sequence). Trimming removed 1 base at V and 5 bases at J, with 11 bases between. The CDR3 is 14 amino acids. CDR3 protein: CASSLGARGETQYF. The CDR3, as DNA: TGTGCCAGCAGCTTAGGCGCTCGGGGGGAGACCCAGTACTTC.

This chain uses TRBV7-2 with TRBJ2-7; the D is unclear. The germline V and J ends were trimmed by 2 bases and 2 bases, with 7 bases remaining between them. Germline CDR1 SGHTA, CDR2 FQGNSA. The CDR3 spans 13 residues. The DNA for the CDR3 is TGTGCCAGCAGCTTATCGCCCACCTACGAGCAGTACTTC. Amino acid sequence: CASSLSPTYEQYF. Supplemented by reference TRBV7-2 and TRBJ2-7, the full variable domain reads GAGVSQSPSNKVTEKGKDVELRCDPISGHTALYWYRQSLGQGLEFLIYFQGNSAPDKSGLPSDRFSAERTGGSVSTLTIQRTQQEDSAVYLCASSLSPTYEQYFGPGTRLTVT.

This chain links TRBV2 with TRBJ1-4, with D possibly TRBD1 on 6 matching bases. The CDR3 totals 13 residues. Germline V CDR1 and CDR2: SNHLY, FYNNEI. Trimming left V 11 bases short and J 7 bases short, with 17 bases between. This CDR3 is CAGNREKAEKLFF. The CDR3, as DNA: TGTGCCGGGAACAGGGAAAAGGCTGAAAAACTGTTTTTT.

This sequence joins TRBV2 and TRBJ1-2; D is undetermined. Trimming left V 8 bases short and J 4 bases short, with 17 bases between. CDR1 is SNHLY, CDR2 FYNNEI, per germline. The CDR3 covers 14 residues. The DNA for the CDR3 is TGTGCCAGCTCGGGAGGCTGGGCCGGCTATGGCTACACCTTC. Translated: CASSGGWAGYGYTF. The whole variable domain, filled in from reference TRBV2 and TRBJ1-2, reads EPEVTQTPSHQVTQMGQEVILRCVPISNHLYFYWYRQILGQKVEFLVSFYNNEISEKSEIFDDQFSVERPDGSNFTLKIRSTKLEDSAMYFCASSGGWAGYGYTFGSGTRLTVV.

J is TRBJ1-1 and V is TRBV2; D unclear. Per germline, CDR1 SNHLY and CDR2 FYNNEI. The CDR3 length is 14 residues. Trimming shortened V by 4 bases and J by 0 bases, and 9 bases separated the two germline ends. CDR3 loop: CASSVDLVNTEAFF. In DNA, the CDR3 is TGTGCCAGCAGTGTAGATTTGGTGAACACTGAAGCTTTCTTT.

This chain joins TRBV28 and TRBJ1-5; 9 positions agree with TRBD1. Germline V gives CDR1 MDHEN, CDR2 SYDVKM. V was pared by 6 bases and J by 6 bases, with 6 bases of the junction left unmatched. The CDR3 runs 14 residues. The CDR3 region has the DNA TGTGCCAGCAGACCGGGACAGGGCAGTCAGCCCCAGCATTTT. Translated, it gives CASRPGQGSQPQHF.

This chain joins TRBV28 and TRBJ2-7; D may match TRBD1 or TRBD2 (5 bases each). In germline, CDR1 is MDHEN, CDR2 SYDVKM. Trimming took off 3 bases at V and 9 bases at J, with 21 bases between the two ends. The CDR3 is 15 residues long. DNA for the CDR3: TGTGCCAGCAGTTTGACCGGGACCGGGGCTTTGGTGCAGTACTTC. The encoded protein is CASSLTGTGALVQYF.

The genes are TRBV5-4 and TRBJ2-6; 12 bases agree with TRBD1. V lost 4 bases to trimming and J lost 2 bases; unmatched junction nucleotides: 10. This CDR3 is 19 amino acids long. Germline lookup yields CDR1 SGHNT and CDR2 YYREEE (reference sequence). CDR3 in amino acids: CASSPGTGGGGAGANVLTF. CDR3 in DNA: TGTGCCAGCAGCCCCGGGACAGGGGGCGGGGGCGCTGGGGCCAACGTCCTGACTTTC.

This rearrangement joins TRBV7-2 to TRBJ1-2; D remains unclear. This CDR3 is built from 13 residues. The V end was cut by 6 bases, the J end by 1 base, with 9 bases between. Germline CDR1 and CDR2: SGHTA and FQGNSA. The CDR3 is CASSYSYNYGYTF. CDR3 DNA: TGTGCCAGCAGTTACAGTTATAACTATGGCTACACCTTC.

The V call is TRBV7-6, the J call TRBJ2-7; possibly TRBD2 for D (6 bases). With 5 bases removed from V and 0 bases from J, the gap between germline ends came to 17 bases. CDR1 and CDR2 from the germline V gene are SGHVS and FNYEAQ. The CDR3 has 16 residues. The CDR3 bases are TGTGCCAGCAGCCACGGAGGGCGCCAGAGCTCCTACGAGCAGTACTTC. Translation gives CASSHGGRQSSYEQYF.

This clone was observed once. This chain uses TRBV2 with TRBJ2-5; D gene uncertain. There are 12 residues in the CDR3. CDR1 is SNHLY and CDR2 is FYNNEI in the germline V gene. Trimming pared 7 bases from V and 4 bases from J, leaving 10 bases between. The CDR3 DNA reads as TGTGCCAGCAACTACGTGGGAGAGACCCAGTACTTC. This translates into CASNYVGETQYF.

The V call is TRBV7-2, the J call TRBJ2-7; 9 bases are a match to TRBD1. CDR1 and CDR2 from the germline V gene are SGHTA and FQGNSA. Germline trimming cut 3 bases from V and 6 bases from J; bases unmatched to any gene: 6. The length of the CDR3 is 14 residues. CDR3 sequence: CASSFDRGMVEQYF. Here the CDR3 DNA reads TGTGCCAGCAGCTTTGACAGGGGGATGGTCGAGCAGTACTTC.

V and J are TRBV19 and TRBJ1-2; 7 bases align to TRBD1. The length of the CDR3 is 16 residues. Germline V gene lookup returns CDR1 LNHDA and CDR2 SQIVND (reference sequence). With 5 bases clipped from V and 2 bases from J, the junction kept 11 bases outside the gene matches. Here the CDR3 DNA reads TGTGCCAGTAGTCCCCCGGGACAGCGGGGAAACTATGGCTACACCTTC. This encodes CASSPPGQRGNYGYTF.

This chain links TRBV27 with TRBJ2-5; the D gene is possibly TRBD2 (6 bases). CDR1 and CDR2 from the germline V gene are MNHEY and SMNVEV (reference sequence). With 6 bases removed from V and 5 bases from J, the gap between germline ends came to 13 bases. CDR3 length: 13 residues. The chain's CDR3 is CASSRRVWETQYF. The CDR3 DNA reads as TGTGCCAGCAGCCGGAGGGTGTGGGAGACCCAGTACTTC.

J is TRBJ1-3 and V is TRBV9; D not certain. There are 13 residues in the CDR3. V was cut by 0 bases and J by 6 bases, with 7 bases left in between. The germline V gene has CDR1 SGDLS and CDR2 YYNGEE. As DNA, the CDR3 is TGTGCCAGCAGCGTAGACGGCAAAAACACCATATATTTT. It yields the protein CASSVDGKNTIYF.

This chain uses TRBV6-6 with TRBJ2-2, with unresolved D. Per germline, CDR1 MNHNY and CDR2 SVGAGI (reference sequence). The CDR3 sequence is 15 residues long. V lost 2 bases, J lost 6 bases, and 13 bases lay in between. The CDR3 nucleotides read TGTGCCAGCAGTTACAGATTGGGGATGCCCGGGGAGCTGTTTTTT. This sequence encodes CASSYRLGMPGELFF.

The V gene is TRBV15, the J gene TRBJ2-7, with D possibly being TRBD2 (6 bases). The CDR3 runs to 15 residues. Trimming pared 1 base from V and 4 bases from J, leaving 14 bases between. The germline CDR1 and CDR2 sequences are LNHNV and YYDKDF (reference sequence). CDR3 protein: CATSRVGRGSYEQYF. CDR3 sequence (DNA): TGTGCCACCAGCAGAGTAGGGCGGGGTTCTTACGAGCAGTACTTC.

The rearrangement joins TRBV28 to TRBJ2-1; either TRBD1 or TRBD2 may fit D (6 bases each). Germline loops: CDR1 MDHEN, CDR2 SYDVKM. V was trimmed by 4 bases and J by 6 bases, leaving 19 bases between them. The CDR3 has 16 amino acids. The CDR3 is CASSYPTGKGGNEQFF. CDR3 sequence (DNA): TGTGCCAGCAGTTACCCCACAGGGAAGGGGGGCAATGAGCAGTTCTTC.

The CDR3 region has the DNA TGTGCCAGCAGCATAAAACCATGGACAGGGGGAGTATACGAGCAGTACTTC. Amino acid sequence: CASSIKPWTGGVYEQYF. V is TRBV7-8 and J is TRBJ2-7; 10 bases match TRBD1. V shed 5 bases, J shed 4 bases, and the junction held 14 bases outside the gene matches. The CDR3 loop spans 17 amino acids. CDR1 and CDR2 (germline): SGHVS, FQNEAQ.

This clone was found once. This chain joins TRBV5-4 and TRBJ2-5; D is possibly TRBD1 (6 bases). Germline loops: CDR1 SGHNT, CDR2 YYREEE (reference sequence). The length of the CDR3 is 15 residues. Trimming pared 2 bases from V and 4 bases from J, leaving 15 bases between. The CDR3 nucleotides are TGTGCCAGCAGCTTTACAGGGAACTTTCGAGAGACCCAGTACTTC. It is translated as CASSFTGNFRETQYF.

The V and J genes are TRBV1 and TRBJ1-2. TRBV1 is deemed a pseudogene. The CDR3 extends over 15 amino acids. CDR3 sequence (DNA): TGCACCAGCAGCCAAGATTTTCGGGGCAGGGCTGGCTACACCTTC. It codes for CTSSQDFRGRAGYTF.

V is TRBV25-1 and J is TRBJ2-4, with 8 nucleotides matching TRBD2. The V and J ends lost 8 bases and 1 base, in that order; junction bases with no gene match: 7. The CDR3 length is 15 residues. CDR1 and CDR2 from the germline V gene are MGHDK and SYGVNS. The CDR3 here is CASSLAGTAKNIQYF. The CDR3 DNA sequence: TGTGCCAGCTCATTAGCGGGAACGGCCAAAAACATTCAGTACTTC.

In its sample, this clone is large (0.1 to 1%). V and J are TRBV29-1 and TRBJ1-2; D is uncertain. Trimming took 7 bases from V and 8 from J, leaving 17 bases between them. Per germline, CDR1 SQVTM and CDR2 ANQGSEA. The CDR3 extends over 12 amino acids. The CDR3 region is CSGGELGLGYTF. Written as DNA, the CDR3 is TGCAGCGGTGGGGAGTTAGGCTTGGGCTACACCTTC.

This rearrangement joins TRBV19 to TRBJ2-7; D is ambiguous. CDR1 and CDR2 (germline): LNHDA, SQIVND (reference sequence). This CDR3 is 14 amino acids long. V was trimmed by 5 bases and J by 7 bases, leaving 18 bases between them. In nucleotides, the CDR3 is TGTGCCAGTAGTCGGTCGCCGGCCTTAGGGGAGCAGTACTTC. Amino acid sequence: CASSRSPALGEQYF.

The count of this clone is one. This sequence joins TRBV5-1 and TRBJ1-6; 9 bases agree with TRBD1. V gave up 2 bases and J gave up 9 bases; unmatched junction bases: 9. CDR1 and CDR2 from the germline V gene are SGHRS and YFSETQ. The CDR3 runs to 16 residues. CDR3 sequence reads: CASSFGDRDKASPLHF. CDR3 DNA sequence: TGCGCCAGCAGCTTCGGGGACAGGGATAAAGCTTCACCCCTCCACTTT.

This clone was observed a handful of times. The CDR3 sequence: CASSLTGPTTEAFF. CDR3 nucleotides: TGTGCCAGCAGCTTAACGGGTCCAACGACTGAAGCTTTCTTT. The chain couples TRBV7-3 to TRBJ1-1; the D is unclear. The CDR3 covers 14 residues. From germline, CDR1 is SGHTA and CDR2 FQGTGA. V lost 0 bases, J lost 5 bases, and 10 bases lay in between.

V is TRBV7-6 and J is TRBJ2-1; 10 positions agree with TRBD2. The CDR3 totals 15 residues. With 5 bases clipped from V and 5 bases from J, the junction kept 6 bases outside the gene matches. Germline values: CDR1 SGHVS, CDR2 FNYEAQ. The CDR3 spells CASSRSGGIDNEQFF. CDR3 DNA: TGTGCCAGCAGCCGTAGCGGGGGGATAGACAATGAGCAGTTCTTC.